The clone carrying this TCR beta chain was observed a handful of times. What it binds is unknown. Method: immunoSEQ multiplex PCR; TCRdb's copy keeps in-frame clones and lacks some. The sample carries tens of thousands of clones, 65% to 90% recorded once. There are 16 residues in the CDR3. Per germline, CDR1 SGHTA and CDR2 FQGNSA. The ends lost 2 bases at V and 7 bases at J; junction bases unmatched: 10. The data derive from a study of OX40 agonist ivuxolimab in advanced cancers. As for the study in general: A partial response was reached by three patients: one with hepatocellular carcinoma and two with cutaneous melanoma.

Study results and caveats: Mean expanded clone counts were higher in CD8+ than CD4+ T cells.

The genes are TRBV7-2 and TRBJ1-2; 10 positions match TRBD1. The starting material was CD4+ or CD8+ T cells sorted from blood, obtained in a trial of the OX40 agonist ivuxolimab. The receptor comes from an adult with an advanced solid tumor such as melanoma, head and neck, liver or kidney cancer. CDR3 protein: CASSLRTGGSEVGYTF. The DNA for the CDR3 is TGTGCCAGCAGCTTACGGACAGGGGGGTCGGAGGTTGGCTACACCTTC.